Below are 25 T cell receptor beta chains sequenced from a single sample in a study of OX40 agonist ivuxolimab in advanced cancers. The table came from immunoSEQ multiplex PCR; TCRdb's copy has only in-frame clones and leaves some out. Here the sample spans about 84,000 clones, roughly 90% being singletons. This specimen was CD4+ or CD8+ T cells sorted from blood, taken in a trial of the OX40 agonist ivuxolimab. The receptors derive from an adult with an advanced solid tumor such as melanoma, head and neck, liver or kidney cancer.

The chain has TRBV19 and TRBJ2-7; TRBD1 aligns across 7 bases. The CDR3 length is 13 residues. V shed 4 bases, J shed 5 bases, and the junction held 5 bases outside the gene matches. CDR1 LNHDA and CDR2 SQIVND come from the germline V gene (reference sequence). The CDR3 loop reads CASSTYRGHEQYF. CDR3 DNA sequence: TGTGCCAGTAGTACTTACAGGGGTCACGAGCAGTACTTC.

The gene calls are TRBV5-4 and TRBJ2-2, with TRBD2 matching over 8 bases. The CDR3 consists of 15 residues. Germline V gives CDR1 SGHNT, CDR2 YYREEE (reference sequence). The ends lost 4 bases at V and 3 bases at J; junction bases unmatched: 5. CDR3 nucleotides: TGTGCCAGCAGCCCGAGCGGGGGAGACACCGGGGAGCTGTTTTTT. Protein sequence: CASSPSGGDTGELFF.

The rearrangement uses TRBV28 and TRBJ1-2; 9 bases agree with TRBD1. V gave up 6 bases and J gave up 4 bases; unmatched junction bases: 6. Germline V gene sequence: CDR1 MDHEN, CDR2 SYDVKM. The CDR3 sequence is 14 residues long. The CDR3 nucleotides read TGTGCCAGCAGGCGACAGGGGGAAAGCTATGGCTACACCTTC. Translation: CASRRQGESYGYTF.

V gene TRBV5-1 combines with J gene TRBJ2-3; D is unresolved. The germline gives CDR1 SGHRS, CDR2 YFSETQ. The CDR3 totals 15 residues. Deletions cut 0 bases from V and 0 bases from J, with 8 bases between. In nucleotides, the CDR3 is TGCGCCAGCAGCTTGGTTGTCTCTAGCACAGATACGCAGTATTTT. This translates into CASSLVVSSTDTQYF.

The V call is TRBV27, the J call TRBJ2-7; 9 bases are a match to TRBD1. J gave up 0 bases and V 5 bases, and 5 bases lay outside the gene matches. The CDR3 length is 15 residues. Germline values: CDR1 MNHEY, CDR2 SMNVEV (reference sequence). CDR3 residues: CASSRRDRVSYEQYF. DNA of the CDR3: TGTGCCAGCAGTCGCCGGGACAGGGTCTCCTACGAGCAGTACTTC.

This chain joins TRBV7-6 and TRBJ2-1; TRBD2 might be the D (5 bases). Trimming removed 1 base at V and 7 bases at J, with 8 bases between. The CDR3 runs 13 residues. Per the germline V gene, CDR1 is SGHVS and CDR2 is FNYEAQ. Here the CDR3 DNA reads TGTGCCAGCAGCTTAGTTGCGGGTAATGAGCAGTTCTTC. It specifies CASSLVAGNEQFF.

The DNA for the CDR3 is TGTGCCATCAGTATGACAAGTACCTACGAGCAGTACTTC. Amino acid sequence: CAISMTSTYEQYF. J is TRBJ2-7 and V is TRBV10-3; no clear D. Trimming cost V 5 bases and J 2 bases, with 10 bases left between them. Germline loops: CDR1 ENHRY, CDR2 SYGVKD. The CDR3 has 13 residues.

This chain uses TRBV29-1 with TRBJ2-1; no clear D. V was clipped by 2 bases and J by 9 bases, with 8 bases between them. This CDR3 contains 11 residues. The germline gives CDR1 SQVTM, CDR2 ANQGSEA. CDR3 residues: CSVEFLSEQFF. As DNA, the CDR3 is TGCAGCGTTGAATTCCTGAGTGAGCAGTTCTTC.

The V gene is TRBV15, the J gene TRBJ1-5; perhaps TRBD1 as D (5 bases). The germline V gene has CDR1 LNHNV and CDR2 YYDKDF (reference sequence). There are 18 residues in the CDR3. V was pared by 1 base and J by 6 bases, with 22 bases between. This CDR3 reads CATSRGDSPSRFTQPQHF. The CDR3 coding sequence is TGTGCCACCAGCAGAGGGGACTCCCCCTCTAGATTCACTCAGCCCCAGCATTTT.

The chain recombines TRBV7-9 with TRBJ1-6; 10 bases match TRBD1. Unmatched junction bases numbered 0, after V lost 0 bases and J lost 7 bases. CDR3 size: 15 residues. Germline CDR1 and CDR2: SEHNR and FQNEAQ (reference sequence). The CDR3 region is CASSLADRGNSPLHF. The CDR3 DNA is TGTGCCAGCAGCTTAGCGGACAGGGGGAATTCACCCCTCCACTTT.

This clone has just one count. This rearrangement joins TRBV2 to TRBJ2-3; TRBD2 matches 7 bases. The CDR3 runs to 14 residues. From germline, CDR1 is SNHLY and CDR2 FYNNEI. Trimming cost V 6 bases and J 2 bases; bases outside gene matches: 5. The CDR3 coding sequence is TGTGCCAGCAGCCCCGGACTAGTCACAGATACGCAGTATTTT. Amino acid sequence: CASSPGLVTDTQYF. Combining the CDR3 with reference TRBV2 and TRBJ2-3 gives the whole variable domain EPEVTQTPSHQVTQMGQEVILRCVPISNHLYFYWYRQILGQKVEFLVSFYNNEISEKSEIFDDQFSVERPDGSNFTLKIRSTKLEDSAMYFCASSPGLVTDTQYFGPGTRLTVL.

The chain joins TRBV5-1 to TRBJ2-5, with D tentatively TRBD1 (5 bases). The V end lost 2 bases, the J end lost 4 bases, and 18 bases lay between the germline ends. Looked up from germline, CDR1 is SGHRS and CDR2 is YFSETQ. The CDR3 totals 16 residues. For the CDR3, the DNA is TGCGCCAGCAGCTTCGGACACCCAAGCAAGGGAGAGACCCAGTACTTC. Translation gives CASSFGHPSKGETQYF.

The gene calls are TRBV11-3 and TRBJ2-1; 8 bases map to TRBD2. Trimming at V came to 3 bases and at J to 9 bases, leaving 4 bases not matched to a gene. The germline V gene encodes CDR1 SGHNT and CDR2 YENEEA. The CDR3 extends over 13 amino acids. This CDR3 reads CASSLSAGGEQFF. Here the CDR3 DNA reads TGTGCCAGCAGCTTGTCGGCGGGAGGTGAGCAGTTCTTC.

V usage is TRBV6-1 and J usage is TRBJ1-6; 9 bases agree with TRBD1. V shed 6 bases and J 12 bases; nucleotides not matched to a gene: 9. The germline gives CDR1 MNHNS, CDR2 SASEGT. The CDR3 runs 14 residues. CDR3 DNA: TGTGCCAGCAGGATACGACAGGGGGTTATACCCCTCCACTTT. Protein product: CASRIRQGVIPLHF.

CDR3 sequence reads: CASSQPGLAGGMDEQFF. The CDR3 bases are TGTGCCAGCAGCCAGCCGGGACTAGCGGGAGGTATGGATGAGCAGTTCTTC. This sequence joins TRBV4-2 and TRBJ2-1, with 15 bases identical to TRBD2. Losses at the gene ends were 3 bases for V and 8 bases for J; bases not matched to a gene: 8. The germline gives CDR1 LGHNA, CDR2 YNFKEQ. The CDR3 runs to 17 residues.

The V and J genes are TRBV5-1 and TRBJ2-5, with 8 bases lining up with TRBD2. V was clipped by 4 bases and J by 5 bases; unmatched bases: 10. Germline V gives CDR1 SGHRS, CDR2 YFSETQ. This CDR3 comprises 15 residues. The CDR3 DNA follows: TGCGCCAGCAGCCCCGGGGGGGGTTCCTGGGAGACCCAGTACTTC. Translation: CASSPGGGSWETQYF.

This clone was counted a single time. The chain recombines TRBV5-1 with TRBJ1-2; D perhaps matches TRBD1 (6 bases). V was pared by 2 bases and J by 1 base, with 6 bases between. The germline V gene encodes CDR1 SGHRS and CDR2 YFSETQ. The CDR3 is made up of 13 amino acids. The DNA for the CDR3 is TGCGCCAGCAGCTTACAGGGTAACTATGGCTACACCTTC. Its protein product is CASSLQGNYGYTF. Complete variable domain (other parts from reference TRBV5-1 and TRBJ1-2): KAGVTQTPRYLIKTRGQQVTLSCSPISGHRSVSWYQQTPGQGLQFLFEYFSETQRNKGNFPGRFSGRQFSNSRSEMNVSTLELGDSALYLCASSLQGNYGYTFGSGTRLTVV.

The chain links TRBV6-1 to TRBJ1-2; D not resolved. Trimming left V 6 bases short and J 3 bases short, with 11 bases between. The CDR3 spans 13 residues. CDR1 is MNHNS and CDR2 is SASEGT in the germline V gene. CDR3 DNA: TGTGCCAGCAGCTCTACTCCGGACTATGGCTACACCTTC. Encoded protein: CASSSTPDYGYTF.

The rearrangement links TRBV29-1 to TRBJ2-3; D gene uncertain. The CDR3 is 14 amino acids. Germline assignment: CDR1 SQVTM and CDR2 ANQGSEA. Deletions cut 7 bases from V and 0 bases from J, with 14 bases between. The CDR3 spells CSGTQASSTDTQYF. In DNA, the CDR3 is TGCAGCGGAACTCAGGCCTCTAGCACAGATACGCAGTATTTT.

The V and J genes are TRBV5-1 and TRBJ2-7; either TRBD1 or TRBD2 may supply D (5 bases each). The CDR3 is made up of 15 amino acids. Trimming removed 1 base from V and 2 bases from J, with 13 bases in between. Germline values: CDR1 SGHRS, CDR2 YFSETQ. The CDR3 region is CASSLSGGGPYEQYF. The CDR3 DNA follows: TGCGCCAGCAGCTTGAGTGGTGGGGGACCCTACGAGCAGTACTTC.

The chain uses TRBV5-4 and TRBJ1-5; D remains ambiguous. Trimming cost V 4 bases and J 2 bases, with 13 bases left between them. The CDR3 has 15 residues. Looked up from germline, CDR1 is SGHNT and CDR2 is YYREEE (reference sequence). For the CDR3, the DNA is TGTGCCAGCAGCGTTGTCCCGGGCGGCAATCAGCCCCAGCATTTT. This codes for CASSVVPGGNQPQHF. The full variable domain, with the rest looked up from reference TRBV5-4 and TRBJ1-5, is ETGVTQSPTHLIKTRGQQVTLRCSSQSGHNTVSWYQQALGQGPQFIFQYYREEENGRGNFPPRFSGLQFPNYSSELNVNALELDDSALYLCASSVVPGGNQPQHFGDGTRLSIL.

V usage is TRBV6-5 and J usage is TRBJ1-1; D is ambiguous. The CDR3 covers 16 residues. Per the germline V gene, CDR1 is MNHEY and CDR2 is SVGAGI. V was shortened by 3 bases and J by 4 bases, with 18 bases between the two germline ends. The CDR3 region is CASSYLPLGTSTEAFF. CDR3 bases: TGTGCCAGCAGTTATCTACCTTTGGGTACGAGCACTGAAGCTTTCTTT.

This clone has more than one count but fewer than ten. This chain uses TRBV27 with TRBJ1-2; D is undetermined. Trimming took off 6 bases at V and 7 bases at J, with 9 bases between the two ends. CDR3 length: 11 residues. Germline lookup yields CDR1 MNHEY and CDR2 SMNVEV (reference sequence). The DNA for the CDR3 is TGTGCCAGCAGCTCTGGTTTTGGCTACACCTTC. This translates into CASSSGFGYTF.

This clone came up once. The gene calls are TRBV2 and TRBJ2-1, with 8 bases matching TRBD2. Germline-derived CDR1 and CDR2 are SNHLY and FYNNEI. The CDR3 is made up of 16 amino acids. Trimming took 4 bases from V and 2 from J; bases not matched to a gene: 7. CDR3 residues: CASSALGLATYNEQFF. DNA for the CDR3: TGTGCCAGCAGTGCATTAGGACTAGCTACCTACAATGAGCAGTTCTTC.

Here the CDR3 DNA reads TGTGCCAGCAGCTTTTCACAGTTGGAAGAGACCCAGTACTTC. Amino acids: CASSFSQLEETQYF. The genes are TRBV5-4 and TRBJ2-5; D remains unclear. V was cut by 2 bases and J by 3 bases, with 11 bases left in between. This CDR3 has 14 amino acids. CDR1 and CDR2 from the germline V gene are SGHNT and YYREEE (reference sequence).